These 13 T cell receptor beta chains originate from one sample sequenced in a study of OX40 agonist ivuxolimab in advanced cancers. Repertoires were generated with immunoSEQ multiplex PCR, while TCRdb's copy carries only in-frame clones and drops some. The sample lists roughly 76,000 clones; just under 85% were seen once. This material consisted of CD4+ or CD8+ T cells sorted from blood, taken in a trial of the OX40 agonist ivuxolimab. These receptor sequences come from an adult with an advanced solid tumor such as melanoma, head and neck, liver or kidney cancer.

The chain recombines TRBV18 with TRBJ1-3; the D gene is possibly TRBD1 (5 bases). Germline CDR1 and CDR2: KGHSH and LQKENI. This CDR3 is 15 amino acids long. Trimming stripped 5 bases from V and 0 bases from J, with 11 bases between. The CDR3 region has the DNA TGTGCCAGCTCAACAGGAACCTACTCTGGAAACACCATATATTTT. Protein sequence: CASSTGTYSGNTIYF.

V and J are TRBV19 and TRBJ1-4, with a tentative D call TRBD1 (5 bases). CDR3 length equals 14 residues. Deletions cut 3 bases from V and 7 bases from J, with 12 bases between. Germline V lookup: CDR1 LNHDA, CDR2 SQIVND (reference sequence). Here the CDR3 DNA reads TGTGCCAGTAGTATCTCCATAACAGGTGAAAAACTGTTTTTT. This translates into CASSISITGEKLFF. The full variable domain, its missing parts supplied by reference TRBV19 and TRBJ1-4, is DGGITQSPKYLFRKEGQNVTLSCEQNLNHDAMYWYRQDPGQGLRLIYYSQIVNDFQKGDIAEGYSVSREKKESFPLTVTSAQKNPTAFYLCASSISITGEKLFFGSGTQLSVL.

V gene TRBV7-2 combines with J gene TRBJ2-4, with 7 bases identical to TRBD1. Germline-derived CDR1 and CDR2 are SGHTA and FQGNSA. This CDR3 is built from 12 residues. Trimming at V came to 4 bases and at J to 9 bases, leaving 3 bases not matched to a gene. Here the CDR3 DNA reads TGTGCCAGCAGCTCCGCAGGGGGCATTCAGTACTTC. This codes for CASSSAGGIQYF.

CDR3 region: CASSLQGTGELFF. In DNA form, the CDR3 reads TGTGCCAGCAGCCTACAGGGAACCGGGGAGCTGTTTTTT. The rearrangement links TRBV7-9 to TRBJ2-2, with D perhaps matching TRBD1 (6 bases). The CDR3 is made up of 13 amino acids. Germline assignment: CDR1 SEHNR and CDR2 FQNEAQ (reference sequence). Trimming left V 5 bases short and J 5 bases short, with 9 bases between.

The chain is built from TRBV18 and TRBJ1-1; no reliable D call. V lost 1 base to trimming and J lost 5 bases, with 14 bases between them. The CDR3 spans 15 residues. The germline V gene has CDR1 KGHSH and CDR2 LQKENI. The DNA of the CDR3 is TGTGCCAGCTCACCACTAGGCAAGGGAAGTACTGAAGCTTTCTTT. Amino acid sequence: CASSPLGKGSTEAFF.

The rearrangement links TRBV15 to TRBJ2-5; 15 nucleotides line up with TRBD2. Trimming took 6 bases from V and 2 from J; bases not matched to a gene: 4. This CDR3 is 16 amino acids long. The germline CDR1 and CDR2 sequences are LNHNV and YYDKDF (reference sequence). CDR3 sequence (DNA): TGTGCCACCAGACCTGGACTAGCGGGGGGGCAAGAGACCCAGTACTTC. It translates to CATRPGLAGGQETQYF.

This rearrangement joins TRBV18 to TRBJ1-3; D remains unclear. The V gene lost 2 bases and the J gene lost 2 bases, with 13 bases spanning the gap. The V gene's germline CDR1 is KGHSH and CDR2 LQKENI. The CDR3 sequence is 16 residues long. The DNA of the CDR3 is TGTGCCAGCTCACCAATTGATCCCGGGGCTGGAAACACCATATATTTT. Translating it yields CASSPIDPGAGNTIYF.

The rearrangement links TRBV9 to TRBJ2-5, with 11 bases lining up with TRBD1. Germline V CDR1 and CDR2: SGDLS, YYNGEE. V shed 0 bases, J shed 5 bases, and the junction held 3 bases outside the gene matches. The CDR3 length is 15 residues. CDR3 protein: CASSVGGQGEETQYF. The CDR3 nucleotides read TGTGCCAGCAGCGTAGGGGGACAGGGGGAGGAGACCCAGTACTTC.

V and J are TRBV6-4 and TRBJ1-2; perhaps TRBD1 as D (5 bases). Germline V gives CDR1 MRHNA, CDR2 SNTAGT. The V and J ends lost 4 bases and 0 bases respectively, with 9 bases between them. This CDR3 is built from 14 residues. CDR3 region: CASSGSTANYGYTF. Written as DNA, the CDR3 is TGTGCCAGCAGTGGGTCGACAGCTAACTATGGCTACACCTTC.

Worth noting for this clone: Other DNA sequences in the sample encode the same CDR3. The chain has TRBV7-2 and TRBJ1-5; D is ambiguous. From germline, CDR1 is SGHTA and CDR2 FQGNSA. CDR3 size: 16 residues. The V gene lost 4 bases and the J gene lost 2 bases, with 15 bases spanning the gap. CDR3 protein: CASSSTYGLGNQPQHF. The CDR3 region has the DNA TGTGCCAGCAGCTCGACTTACGGGTTAGGCAATCAGCCCCAGCATTTT.

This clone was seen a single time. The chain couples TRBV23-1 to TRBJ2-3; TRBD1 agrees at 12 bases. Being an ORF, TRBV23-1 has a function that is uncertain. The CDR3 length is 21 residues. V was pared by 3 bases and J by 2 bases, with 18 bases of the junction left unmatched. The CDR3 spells CASSQPHRDRGRPPSTDTQYF. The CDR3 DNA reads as TGCGCCAGCAGTCAGCCACACCGGGACAGGGGGCGCCCCCCTTCCACAGATACGCAGTATTTT.

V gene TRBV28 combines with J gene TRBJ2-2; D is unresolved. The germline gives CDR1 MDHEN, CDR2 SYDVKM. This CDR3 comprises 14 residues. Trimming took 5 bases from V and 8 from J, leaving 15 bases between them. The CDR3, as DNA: TGTGCCAGCAGTAAACTAAGTTTAGGAGGGGAGCTGTTTTTT. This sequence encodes CASSKLSLGGELFF.

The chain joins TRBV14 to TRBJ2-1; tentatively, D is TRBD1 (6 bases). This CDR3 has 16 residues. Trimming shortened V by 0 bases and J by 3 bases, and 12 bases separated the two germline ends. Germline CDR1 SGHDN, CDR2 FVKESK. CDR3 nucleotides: TGTGCCAGCAGCCAAGAAATACTGACAGGCTACAATGAGCAGTTCTTC. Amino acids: CASSQEILTGYNEQFF.